This T cell receptor (beta chain) was recovered during a study of blood T cell repertoires in COVID-19. Study background: Specimens from acute and convalescent COVID-19 originated in the United States, Italy and Spain. T cells, B-cell-depleted T cells, or PBMCs supplied cDNA or gDNA.

Source study methods: Amplifying reference gene primers gave estimates of nucleated cell counts. Data came from immunoSEQ multiplex PCR; TCRdb stores just in-frame clones and leaves some out. The D gene and trimming were derived from the DNA, and the V and J assignments and clone size from that table. This repertoire shows some 58,000 clones, approximately 77% found once; its top ten account for 32%. This CDR3 has 15 residues. In germline, CDR1 is ENHRY, CDR2 SYGVKD. Trimming took 5 bases from V and 3 from J; bases not matched to a gene: 7. Material: peripheral blood. The clonotype comes from a human donor in a cohort sampled during active COVID-19. The V and J genes are TRBV10-3 and TRBJ2-1; TRBD2 aligns across 7 bases. CDR3 sequence (DNA): TGTGCCATCAGTAATACGGGGGGTGTCTACAATGAGCAGTTCTTC. It yields the protein CAISNTGGVYNEQFF.